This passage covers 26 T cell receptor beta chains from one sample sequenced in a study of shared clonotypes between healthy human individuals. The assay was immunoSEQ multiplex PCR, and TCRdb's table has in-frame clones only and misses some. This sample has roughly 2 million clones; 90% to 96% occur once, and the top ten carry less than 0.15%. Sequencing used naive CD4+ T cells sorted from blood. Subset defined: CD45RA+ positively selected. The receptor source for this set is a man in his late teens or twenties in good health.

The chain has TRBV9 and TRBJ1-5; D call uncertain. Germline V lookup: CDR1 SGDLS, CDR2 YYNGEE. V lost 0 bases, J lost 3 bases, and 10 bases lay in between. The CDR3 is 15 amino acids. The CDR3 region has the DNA TGTGCCAGCAGCGTAGACGGGAGGGACAATCAGCCCCAGCATTTT. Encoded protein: CASSVDGRDNQPQHF.

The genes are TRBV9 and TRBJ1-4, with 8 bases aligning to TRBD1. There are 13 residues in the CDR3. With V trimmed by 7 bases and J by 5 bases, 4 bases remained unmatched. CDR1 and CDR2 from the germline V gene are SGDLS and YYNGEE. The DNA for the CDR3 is TGTGCCAGCGGCGGGACAGGCAATGAAAAACTGTTTTTT. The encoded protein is CASGGTGNEKLFF.

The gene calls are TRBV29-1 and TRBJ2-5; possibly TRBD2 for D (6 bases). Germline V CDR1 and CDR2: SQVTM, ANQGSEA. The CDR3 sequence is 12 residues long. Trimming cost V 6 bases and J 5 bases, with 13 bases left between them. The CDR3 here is CSVGSLLETQYF. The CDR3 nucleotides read TGCAGCGTCGGGAGCCTTTTGGAGACCCAGTACTTC.

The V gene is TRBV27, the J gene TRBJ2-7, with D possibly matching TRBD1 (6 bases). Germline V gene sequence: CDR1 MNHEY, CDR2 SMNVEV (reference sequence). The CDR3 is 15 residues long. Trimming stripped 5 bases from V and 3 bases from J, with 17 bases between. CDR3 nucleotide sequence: TGTGCCAGCAGTGCAACCGGGACATCTAACTACGAGCAGTACTTC. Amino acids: CASSATGTSNYEQYF.

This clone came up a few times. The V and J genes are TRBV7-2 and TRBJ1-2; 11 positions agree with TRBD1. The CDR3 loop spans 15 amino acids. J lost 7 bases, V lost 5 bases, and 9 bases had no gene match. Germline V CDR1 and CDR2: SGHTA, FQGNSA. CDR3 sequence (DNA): TGTGCCAGCAGCGCCTCCGGGACAGGGGGGGCTGGCTACACCTTC. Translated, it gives CASSASGTGGAGYTF.

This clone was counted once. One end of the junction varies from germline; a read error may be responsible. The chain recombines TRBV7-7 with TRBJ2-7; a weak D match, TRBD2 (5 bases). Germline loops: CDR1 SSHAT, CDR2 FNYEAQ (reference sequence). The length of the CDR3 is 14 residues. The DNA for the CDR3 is TGTGCTAGCAGCTTAGCGTCCCACGGGTCCGAGCAGTACTTC. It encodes CASSLASHGSEQYF.

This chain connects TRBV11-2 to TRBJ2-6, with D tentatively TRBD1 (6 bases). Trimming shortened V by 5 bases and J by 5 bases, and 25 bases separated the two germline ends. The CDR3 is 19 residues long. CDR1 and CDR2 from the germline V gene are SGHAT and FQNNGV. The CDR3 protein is CASSPQTGILAWRANVLTF. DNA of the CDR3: TGTGCCAGCAGCCCACAAACAGGGATCTTGGCCTGGAGGGCCAACGTCCTGACTTTC.

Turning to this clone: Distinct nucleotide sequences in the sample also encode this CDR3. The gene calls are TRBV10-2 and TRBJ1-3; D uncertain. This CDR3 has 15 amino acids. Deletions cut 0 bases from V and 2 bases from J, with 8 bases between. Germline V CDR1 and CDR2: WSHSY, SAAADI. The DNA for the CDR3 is TGCGCCAGCAGTGAGTCGGGAGGGCCTGGAAACACCATATATTTT. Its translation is CASSESGGPGNTIYF.

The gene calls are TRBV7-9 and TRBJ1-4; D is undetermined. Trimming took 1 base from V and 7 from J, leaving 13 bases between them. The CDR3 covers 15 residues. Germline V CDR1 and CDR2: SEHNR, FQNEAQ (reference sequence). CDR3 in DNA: TGTGCCAGCAGCTTAGTAGCGGGAGATGGTGAAAAACTGTTTTTT. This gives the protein CASSLVAGDGEKLFF.

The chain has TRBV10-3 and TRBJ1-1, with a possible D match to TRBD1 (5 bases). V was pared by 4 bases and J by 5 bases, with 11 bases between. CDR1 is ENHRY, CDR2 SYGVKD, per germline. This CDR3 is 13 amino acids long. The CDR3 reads CAISGGSPTEAFF. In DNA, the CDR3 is TGTGCCATCAGTGGGGGGAGCCCTACTGAAGCTTTCTTT.

As DNA, the CDR3 is TGTGCCAGCAGTTACTCGGGGGCAAACCAAGAGACCCAGTACTTC. Translated, it gives CASSYSGANQETQYF. The chain employs TRBV6-5 and TRBJ2-5, with a tentative D call TRBD1 (6 bases). Germline V CDR1 and CDR2: MNHEY, SVGAGI. The CDR3 contains 15 residues. Trimming stripped 0 bases from V and 0 bases from J, with 8 bases between.

CDR3 sequence: CASSYEPRGQGTGELFF. The CDR3, as DNA: TGTGCCAGCAGCTATGAGCCCCGAGGACAGGGCACCGGGGAGCTGTTTTTT. The V call is TRBV5-4, the J call TRBJ2-2; TRBD1 matches at 8 bases. The CDR3 loop spans 17 amino acids. V lost 3 bases to trimming and J lost 4 bases; unmatched junction nucleotides: 11. CDR1 and CDR2 (germline): SGHNT, YYREEE (reference sequence). The variable domain in full, completed from reference TRBV5-4 and TRBJ2-2, reads ETGVTQSPTHLIKTRGQQVTLRCSSQSGHNTVSWYQQALGQGPQFIFQYYREEENGRGNFPPRFSGLQFPNYSSELNVNALELDDSALYLCASSYEPRGQGTGELFFGEGSRLTVL.

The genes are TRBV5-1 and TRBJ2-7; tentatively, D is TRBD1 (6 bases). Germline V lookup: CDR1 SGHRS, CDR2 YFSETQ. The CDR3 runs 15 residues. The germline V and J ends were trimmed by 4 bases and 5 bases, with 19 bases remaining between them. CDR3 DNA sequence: TGCGCCAGCAGCCCCGGCTTACAGGGCTATAACGAGCAGTACTTC. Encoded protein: CASSPGLQGYNEQYF.

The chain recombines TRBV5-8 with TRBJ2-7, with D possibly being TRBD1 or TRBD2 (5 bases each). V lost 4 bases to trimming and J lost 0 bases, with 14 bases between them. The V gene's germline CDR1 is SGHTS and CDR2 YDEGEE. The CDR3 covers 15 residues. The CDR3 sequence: CASSGRGLGSYEQYF. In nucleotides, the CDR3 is TGTGCCAGCAGCGGCCGGGGCTTGGGCTCCTACGAGCAGTACTTC.

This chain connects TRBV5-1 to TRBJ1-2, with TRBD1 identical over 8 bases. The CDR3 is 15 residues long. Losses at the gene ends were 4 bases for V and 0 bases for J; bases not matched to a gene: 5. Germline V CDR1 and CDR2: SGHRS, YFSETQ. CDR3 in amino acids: CASSQTTGANYGYTF. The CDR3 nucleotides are TGCGCCAGCAGCCAAACGACAGGGGCTAACTATGGCTACACCTTC.

CDR3 nucleotides: TGTGCCAGCAGCCCAGTGGGGGGAAAAGGTTACGAGCAGTACTTC. Translating gives CASSPVGGKGYEQYF. The genes are TRBV11-2 and TRBJ2-7; tentatively, D is TRBD2 (6 bases). The ends were cut back, 5 bases at V and 4 bases at J, with 18 bases in the middle. The CDR3 covers 15 residues. In germline, CDR1 is SGHAT, CDR2 FQNNGV. The entire variable domain, with the rest obtained from reference TRBV11-2 and TRBJ2-7, is as follows: EAGVAQSPRYKIIEKRQSVAFWCNPISGHATLYWYQQILGQGPKLLIQFQNNGVVDDSQLPKDRFSAERLKGVDSTLKIQPAKLEDSAVYLCASSPVGGKGYEQYFGPGTRLTVT.

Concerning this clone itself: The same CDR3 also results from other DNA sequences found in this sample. In DNA form, the CDR3 reads TGCAGTGCTAGCGGGGAGACTGAAGCTTTCTTT. This sequence encodes CSASGETEAFF. V gene TRBV20-1 combines with J gene TRBJ1-1; D unclear. Deletions cut 3 bases from V and 5 bases from J, with 7 bases between. The germline gives CDR1 DFQATT, CDR2 SNEGSKA (reference sequence). The CDR3 loop spans 11 amino acids.

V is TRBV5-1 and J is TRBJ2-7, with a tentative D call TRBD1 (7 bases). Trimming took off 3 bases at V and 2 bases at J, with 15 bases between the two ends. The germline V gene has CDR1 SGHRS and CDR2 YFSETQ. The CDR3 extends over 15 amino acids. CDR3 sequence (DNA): TGCGCCAGCAGCTCCGGAGGGACAGCTACCTACGAGCAGTACTTC. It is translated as CASSSGGTATYEQYF.

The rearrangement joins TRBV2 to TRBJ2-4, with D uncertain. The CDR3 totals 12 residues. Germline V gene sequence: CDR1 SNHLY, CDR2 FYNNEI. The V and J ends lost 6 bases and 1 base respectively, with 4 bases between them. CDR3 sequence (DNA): TGTGCCAGCAGGGATGCCAAAAACATTCAGTACTTC. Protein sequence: CASRDAKNIQYF.

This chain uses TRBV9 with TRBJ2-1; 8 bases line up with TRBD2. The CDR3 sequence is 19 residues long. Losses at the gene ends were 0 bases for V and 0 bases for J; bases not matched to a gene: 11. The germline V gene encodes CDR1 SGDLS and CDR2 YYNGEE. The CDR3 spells CASSVAGGTTSSSYNEQFF. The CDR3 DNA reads TGTGCCAGCAGCGTAGCGGGAGGGACAACCTCGAGCTCCTACAATGAGCAGTTCTTC.

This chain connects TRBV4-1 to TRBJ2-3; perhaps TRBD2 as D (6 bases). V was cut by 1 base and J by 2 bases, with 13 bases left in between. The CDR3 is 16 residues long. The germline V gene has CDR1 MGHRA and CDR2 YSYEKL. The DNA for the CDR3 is TGCGCCAGCAGCCAAGTATCGGGGGTCATCACAGATACGCAGTATTTT. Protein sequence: CASSQVSGVITDTQYF.

CDR3 in DNA: TGTGCCAGCAGACTCGGACAGATCATGGTGGAGACCCAGTACTTC. Amino acid sequence: CASRLGQIMVETQYF. V and J are TRBV7-8 and TRBJ2-5; maybe TRBD1 (6 bases). This CDR3 contains 15 residues. Germline CDR1 SGHVS, CDR2 FQNEAQ. V lost 6 bases and J lost 5, with 19 bases in between.

This CDR3 reads CAWAGQGDQPQHF. The CDR3 coding sequence is TGTGCCTGGGCGGGACAGGGTGATCAGCCCCAGCATTTT. V usage is TRBV30 and J usage is TRBJ1-5; 9 bases are a match to TRBD1. V dropped 5 bases and J dropped 5; count of bases not matched to a gene: 4. This CDR3 has 13 residues. CDR1 and CDR2 from the germline V gene are GTSNPN and SVGIG (reference sequence). Based on the CDR3 plus reference TRBV30 and TRBJ1-5, the full variable domain is SQTIHQWPATLVQPVGSPLSLECTVEGTSNPNLYWYRQAAGRGLQLLFYSVGIGQISSEVPQNLSASRPQDRQFILSSKKLLLSDSGFYLCAWAGQGDQPQHFGDGTRLSIL.

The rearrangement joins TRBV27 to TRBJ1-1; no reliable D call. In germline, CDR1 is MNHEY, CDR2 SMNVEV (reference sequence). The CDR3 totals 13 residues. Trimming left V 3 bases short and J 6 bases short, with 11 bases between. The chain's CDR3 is CASSFLGRAEAFF. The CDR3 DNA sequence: TGTGCCAGCAGTTTTCTGGGTAGGGCTGAAGCTTTCTTT.

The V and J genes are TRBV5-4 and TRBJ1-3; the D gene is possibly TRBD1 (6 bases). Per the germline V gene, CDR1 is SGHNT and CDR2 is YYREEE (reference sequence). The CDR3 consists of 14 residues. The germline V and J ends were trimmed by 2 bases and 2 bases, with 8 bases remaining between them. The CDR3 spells CASSFPGAGNTIYF. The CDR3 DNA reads TGTGCCAGCAGCTTTCCAGGGGCTGGAAACACCATATATTTT.

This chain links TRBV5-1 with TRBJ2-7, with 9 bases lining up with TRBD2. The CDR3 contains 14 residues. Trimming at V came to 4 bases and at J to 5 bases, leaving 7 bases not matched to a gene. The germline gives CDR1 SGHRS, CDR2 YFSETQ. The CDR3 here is CASSISGSGHEQYF. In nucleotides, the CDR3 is TGCGCCAGCAGCATTAGCGGGAGCGGCCACGAGCAGTACTTC. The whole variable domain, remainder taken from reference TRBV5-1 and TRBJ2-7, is KAGVTQTPRYLIKTRGQQVTLSCSPISGHRSVSWYQQTPGQGLQFLFEYFSETQRNKGNFPGRFSGRQFSNSRSEMNVSTLELGDSALYLCASSISGSGHEQYFGPGTRLTVT.